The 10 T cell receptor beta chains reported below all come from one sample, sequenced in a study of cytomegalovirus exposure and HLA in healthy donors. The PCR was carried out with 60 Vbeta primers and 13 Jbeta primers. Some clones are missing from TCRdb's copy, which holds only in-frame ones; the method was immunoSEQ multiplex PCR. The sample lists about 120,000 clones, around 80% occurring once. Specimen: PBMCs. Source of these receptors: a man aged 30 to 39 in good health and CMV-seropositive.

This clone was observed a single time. This CDR3 is CASSSGQGINQPQHF. The CDR3 DNA reads TGTGCCAGCAGTTCTGGTCAGGGGATAAATCAGCCCCAGCATTTT. The chain employs TRBV6-1 and TRBJ1-5; a possible D gene is TRBD1 (6 bases). This CDR3 has 15 residues. Germline CDR1 is MNHNS and CDR2 is SASEGT. V was shortened by 5 bases and J by 4 bases, with 15 bases between the two germline ends.

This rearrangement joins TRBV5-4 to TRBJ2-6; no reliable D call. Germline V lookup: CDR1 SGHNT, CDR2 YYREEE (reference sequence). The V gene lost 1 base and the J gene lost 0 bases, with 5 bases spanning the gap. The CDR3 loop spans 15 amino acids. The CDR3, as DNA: TGTGCCAGCAGCTTGTTGAGCTCTGGGGCCAACGTCCTGACTTTC. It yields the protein CASSLLSSGANVLTF. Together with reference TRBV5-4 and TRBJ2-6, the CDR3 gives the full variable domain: ETGVTQSPTHLIKTRGQQVTLRCSSQSGHNTVSWYQQALGQGPQFIFQYYREEENGRGNFPPRFSGLQFPNYSSELNVNALELDDSALYLCASSLLSSGANVLTFGAGSRLTVL.

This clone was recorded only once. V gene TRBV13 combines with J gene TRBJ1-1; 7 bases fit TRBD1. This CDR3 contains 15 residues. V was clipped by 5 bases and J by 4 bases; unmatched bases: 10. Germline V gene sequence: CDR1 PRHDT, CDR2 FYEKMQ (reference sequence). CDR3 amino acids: CASSPRTGPGTEAFF. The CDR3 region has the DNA TGTGCCAGCAGCCCACGGACAGGCCCCGGCACTGAAGCTTTCTTT. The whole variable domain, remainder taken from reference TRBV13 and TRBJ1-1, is AAGVIQSPRHLIKEKRETATLKCYPIPRHDTVYWYQQGPGQDPQFLISFYEKMQSDKGSIPDRFSAQQFSDYHSELNMSSLELGDSALYFCASSPRTGPGTEAFFGQGTRLTVV.

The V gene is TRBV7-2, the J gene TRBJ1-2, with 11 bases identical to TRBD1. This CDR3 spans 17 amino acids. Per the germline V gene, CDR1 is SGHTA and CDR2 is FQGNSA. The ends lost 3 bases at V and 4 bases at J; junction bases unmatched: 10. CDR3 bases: TGTGCCAGCAGCTTCTCACGGACAGGGGGCGGGTCCTATGGCTACACCTTC. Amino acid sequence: CASSFSRTGGGSYGYTF.

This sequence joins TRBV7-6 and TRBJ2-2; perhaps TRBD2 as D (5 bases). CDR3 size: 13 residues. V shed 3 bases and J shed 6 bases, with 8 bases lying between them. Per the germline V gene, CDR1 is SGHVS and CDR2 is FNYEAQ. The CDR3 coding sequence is TGTGCCAGCAGCTTCGGGGATTCCGGGGAGCTGTTTTTT. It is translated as CASSFGDSGELFF.

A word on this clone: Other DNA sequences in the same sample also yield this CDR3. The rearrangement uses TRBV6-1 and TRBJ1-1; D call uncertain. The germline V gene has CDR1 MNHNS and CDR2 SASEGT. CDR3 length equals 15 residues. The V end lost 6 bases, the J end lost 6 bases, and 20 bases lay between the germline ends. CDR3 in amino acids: CASRERLGGSSEAFF. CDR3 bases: TGTGCCAGCAGAGAGAGGCTCGGAGGAAGCTCTGAAGCTTTCTTT.

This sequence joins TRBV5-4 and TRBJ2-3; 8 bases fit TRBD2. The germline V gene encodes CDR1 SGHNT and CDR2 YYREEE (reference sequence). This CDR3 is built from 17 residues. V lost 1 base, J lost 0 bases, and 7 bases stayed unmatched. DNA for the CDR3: TGTGCCAGCAGCTTGCTCGTCGGGGGGGGTAGCACAGATACGCAGTATTTT. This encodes CASSLLVGGGSTDTQYF. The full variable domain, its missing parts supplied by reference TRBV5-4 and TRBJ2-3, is ETGVTQSPTHLIKTRGQQVTLRCSSQSGHNTVSWYQQALGQGPQFIFQYYREEENGRGNFPPRFSGLQFPNYSSELNVNALELDDSALYLCASSLLVGGGSTDTQYFGPGTRLTVL.

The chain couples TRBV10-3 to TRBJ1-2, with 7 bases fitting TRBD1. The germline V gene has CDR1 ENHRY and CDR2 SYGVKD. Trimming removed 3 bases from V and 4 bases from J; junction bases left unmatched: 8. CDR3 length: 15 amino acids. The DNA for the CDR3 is TGTGCCATCAGTGACCCGGGACAGAGAAGCTATGGCTACACCTTC. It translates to CAISDPGQRSYGYTF.

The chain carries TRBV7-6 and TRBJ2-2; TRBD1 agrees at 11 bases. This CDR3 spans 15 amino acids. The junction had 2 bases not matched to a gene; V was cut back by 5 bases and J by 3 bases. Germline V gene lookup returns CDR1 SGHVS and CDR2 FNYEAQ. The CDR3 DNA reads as TGTGCCAGCAGCCCGGGACAGGGGGACACCGGGGAGCTGTTTTTT. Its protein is CASSPGQGDTGELFF.

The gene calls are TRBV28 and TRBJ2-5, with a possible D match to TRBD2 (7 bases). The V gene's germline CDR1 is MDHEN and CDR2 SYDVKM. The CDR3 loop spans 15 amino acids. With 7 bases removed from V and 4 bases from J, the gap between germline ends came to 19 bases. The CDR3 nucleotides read TGTGCCAGCATCGACAGAGGGGGGGCGGGAGAGACCCAGTACTTC. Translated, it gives CASIDRGGAGETQYF.